The present T cell receptor (beta chain) was sequenced within a study of blood T cell repertoires in COVID-19. Study-level background: Collection of acute and convalescent COVID-19 samples took place in the United States, Italy and Spain. T cells, B-cell-depleted T cells, or PBMCs provided the cDNA or gDNA that served as material.

Per the germline V gene, CDR1 is SQVTM and CDR2 is ANQGSEA. V gave up 7 bases and J gave up 0 bases; unmatched junction bases: 3. CDR3 length equals 13 residues. Study processing details: Nucleated cell number was recorded as an estimate derived from reference gene primer amplification. Measured with immunoSEQ multiplex PCR; TCRdb has only the in-frame clones, and not every one. D and trimming come from the DNA, and the V and J calls and clone size come from that table. The sample carries roughly 250,000 clones, approximately 89% recorded once. The V call is TRBV29-1, the J call TRBJ2-7, with 10 nucleotides matching TRBD2. The source is a man between 35 and 55 years old who had recovered from COVID-19. Sequencing input: peripheral blood. CDR3 DNA: TGCAGCGGTGCTAGCGGGAGCTCCTACGAGCAGTACTTC. Its protein is CSGASGSSYEQYF.